One sample yielded the 10 T cell receptor beta chains listed below, sequenced in a study of blood T cells in healthy people across ages. For the second PCR, which ran for about 7 to 11 cycles, a sample-barcoded 5' primer and a J-beta primer mix were used. Each CDR3 protein gets one entry after TCRdb re-called the 5' RACE reads with MiXCR. The table shows 750,000 to 950,000 distinct CDR3 sequences, with roughly 29% occurring only once. The sample was also reused in another study, on T cells of mothers and their children.

Sequencing was performed on blood. All receptors come from a woman between 40 and 55 years old in good health.

This clonotype was counted once. A much larger clone is a single base away; this may be a read error. The conserved closing phenylalanine or tryptophan is absent in this CDR3, likely reflecting a read error. The V gene is TRBV12-3 or TRBV12-4, the J gene TRBJ1-1; D gene uncertain. The germline V and J ends were trimmed by 4 bases and 4 bases, with 7 bases remaining between them. The CDR3 runs 12 residues. CDR3: CASSWASTEAFS. The CDR3 DNA reads as TGTGCCAGCAGTTGGGCCAGCACTGAAGCTTTCTCT.

The chain joins TRBV4-3 to TRBJ2-5; D not resolved. Between the trimmed V and J ends, which lost 0 bases and 11 bases, there was a span of 22 bases. Germline V lookup: CDR1 LGHNA, CDR2 YSLEER. The CDR3 consists of 16 residues. CDR3 coding DNA: TGCGCCAGCAGCCAAGATAGGGAATTCTCCTACAATGAGCAGTACTTC. This sequence encodes CASSQDREFSYNEQYF.

This clonotype has just a few counts. The chain joins TRBV7-2 to TRBJ2-1; TRBD1 aligns across 10 bases. With 2 bases clipped from V and 6 bases from J, the junction kept 13 bases outside the gene matches. In germline, CDR1 is SGHTA, CDR2 FQGNSA. The CDR3 runs 18 residues. The CDR3 here is CASSLLTRRTGGPNEQFF. Here the CDR3 DNA reads TGTGCCAGCAGCTTATTGACTAGAAGGACAGGGGGTCCCAATGAGCAGTTCTTC.

The rearrangement uses TRBV18 and TRBJ2-3, with D possibly matching TRBD1 (5 bases). This CDR3 has 14 residues. Trimming left V 0 bases short and J 1 base short, with 5 bases between. Per germline, CDR1 KGHSH and CDR2 LQKENI. This chain's CDR3 is CASSPPRGTDTQYF. The CDR3 DNA sequence: TGTGCCAGCTCACCACCCAGGGGCACAGATACGCAGTATTTT. Based on the CDR3 plus reference TRBV18 and TRBJ2-3, the full variable domain is NAGVMQNPRHLVRRRGQEARLRCSPMKGHSHVYWYRQLPEEGLKFMVYLQKENIIDESGMPKERFSAEFPKEGPSILRIQQVVRGDSAAYFCASSPPRGTDTQYFGPGTRLTVL.

This clonotype was observed many times. The chain employs TRBV10-2 and TRBJ2-3; perhaps TRBD1 as D (6 bases). The CDR3 extends over 14 amino acids. Germline assignment: CDR1 WSHSY and CDR2 SAAADI. V lost 6 bases to trimming and J lost 3 bases, with 13 bases between them. The CDR3 sequence is CASRILTGTDTQYF. CDR3 in DNA: TGCGCCAGCAGGATACTAACAGGGACAGATACGCAGTATTTT.

Remarks on this clonotype: At one end the junction does not follow the germline gene, possibly because of a read error. The V gene is TRBV6-5, the J gene TRBJ1-2; 11 positions match TRBD1. CDR1 and CDR2 (germline): MNHEY, SVGAGI. The CDR3 has 13 residues. The CDR3 nucleotides are TGTGCCAGCAGTCAGGACAGGGGGCTTGGCTTCACCTTC. Translating it yields CASSQDRGLGFTF.

This rearrangement joins TRBV2 to TRBJ1-5, with D possibly matching TRBD1 (6 bases). The V gene lost 4 bases and the J gene lost 3 bases, with 13 bases spanning the gap. Germline CDR1 is SNHLY and CDR2 is FYNNEI. The CDR3 sequence is 15 residues long. In nucleotides, the CDR3 is TGTGCCAGCAGTGCTGAGGGGGGGACCAATCAGCCCCAGCATTTT. Translating gives CASSAEGGTNQPQHF.

This clonotype was seen at least ten times. The rearrangement links TRBV12-3 or TRBV12-4 to TRBJ2-4, with D possibly TRBD2 on 5 matching bases. This CDR3 region has 14 residues. V dropped 5 bases and J dropped 8 bases, with 16 bases sitting between them. The CDR3 DNA sequence: TGTGCCAGCAGTCCTATTCGGGGTTTCGACATTCAGTACTTC. Protein: CASSPIRGFDIQYF.

This clonotype came up many times. The genes are TRBV4-1 and TRBJ2-5; tentatively, D is TRBD1 or TRBD2 (5 bases each). Trimming took 6 bases from V and 2 from J, leaving 13 bases between them. Germline V lookup: CDR1 MGHRA, CDR2 YSYEKL. This CDR3 contains 14 residues. CDR3 nucleotide sequence: TGCGCCAGCAGTCAGCCGGGACCACAAGAGACCCAGTACTTC. Its translation: CASSQPGPQETQYF.

The chain couples TRBV12-3 or TRBV12-4 to TRBJ2-7; TRBD1 or TRBD2 may be the D gene (5 bases each). This CDR3 has 14 residues. Trimming removed 3 bases from V and 4 bases from J, with 13 bases in between. The CDR3 loop is CASSFRGDGYEQYF. CDR3 DNA: TGTGCCAGCAGTTTTCGAGGGGACGGATACGAGCAGTACTTC.